The next 28 T cell receptor beta chains were all read from a single sample in a study of vaccination and CD4 T cells after COVID-19. The treatment denotes: roughly 10-day PBMC culture with coronavirus spike peptide pools or control peptides (ViraFEST assay). What these receptors recognize is not known. Sequencing of the DNA from cultured CD4+ T cells was carried out with the Oncomine TCR Beta short-read assay. TCRdb independently ran MiXCR on the PCR reads; one entry per CDR3 protein. The sample has about 15,000 distinct CDR3 sequences; approximately 50% are singletons. Here the sequenced sample was CD4+ T cells from blood, cultured in vitro, taken before SARS-CoV-2 vaccination. The receptors derive from a human donor who had recovered from COVID-19.

The chain has TRBV19 and TRBJ2-7; 15 positions agree with TRBD2. CDR3 size: 18 residues. Germline V gene sequence: CDR1 LNHDA, CDR2 SQIVND (reference sequence). V lost 9 bases, J lost 4 bases, and 16 bases stayed unmatched. CDR3 in amino acids: CASSYRTSGRAVSYEQYF. The CDR3 coding sequence is TGTGCCAGCTCTTACAGGACTAGCGGGAGGGCCGTGTCGTACGAGCAGTACTTC.

There are a few counts of this clonotype. This chain connects TRBV7-2 to TRBJ2-7; D is unresolved. Trimming removed 6 bases at V and 1 base at J, with 19 bases between. Germline V lookup: CDR1 SGHTA, CDR2 FQGNSA. The CDR3 covers 16 residues. In nucleotides, the CDR3 is TGTGCCAGCAGTTACGATCTCCCCTATGGTTCCTACGAGCAGTACTTC. This sequence encodes CASSYDLPYGSYEQYF.

V gene TRBV6-1 combines with J gene TRBJ2-5, with TRBD1 matching over 12 bases. V lost 7 bases, J lost 2 bases, and 5 bases stayed unmatched. Germline assignment: CDR1 MNHNS and CDR2 SASEGT. CDR3 length: 15 amino acids. The CDR3 loop is CASTPGQGAQETQYF. The CDR3 DNA sequence: TGTGCCAGCACCCCGGGACAGGGGGCTCAAGAGACCCAGTACTTC.

This clonotype has just a few counts. The rearrangement uses TRBV24-1 and TRBJ2-1; 8 bases map to TRBD2. Germline CDR1 is KGHDR and CDR2 is SFDVKD. This CDR3 spans 16 amino acids. V dropped 4 bases and J dropped 0; count of bases not matched to a gene: 4. This CDR3 is CATSDGSGSSYNEQFF. CDR3 coding DNA: TGTGCCACCAGTGACGGAAGCGGGAGCTCCTACAATGAGCAGTTCTTC.

This chain joins TRBV5-4 and TRBJ2-3; 10 bases match TRBD1. The germline V gene encodes CDR1 SGHNT and CDR2 YYREEE (reference sequence). Trimming cost V 3 bases and J 0 bases; bases outside gene matches: 1. CDR3 length: 15 residues. The CDR3 bases are TGTGCCAGCAGCTGGACAGGGGGGAGCACAGATACGCAGTATTTT. Protein: CASSWTGGSTDTQYF.

This clonotype was picked up a small number of times. The chain uses TRBV20-1 and TRBJ1-5; 8 nucleotides line up with TRBD1. The CDR3 is made up of 15 amino acids. V shed 2 bases, J shed 0 bases, and the junction held 3 bases outside the gene matches. The germline CDR1 and CDR2 sequences are DFQATT and SNEGSKA (reference sequence). This CDR3 is CSARTGGNSNQPQHF. CDR3 DNA sequence: TGCAGTGCTAGAACAGGGGGGAATAGCAATCAGCCCCAGCATTTT.

The chain has TRBV6-2 or TRBV6-3 and TRBJ1-5, with D hard to call. Trimming shortened V by 5 bases and J by 4 bases, and 24 bases separated the two germline ends. CDR1 is MNHEY and CDR2 is SVGEGT in the germline V gene. The CDR3 consists of 18 residues. The CDR3 DNA reads as TGTGCCAGCAGTCCCTCTACGAACCCAAACAGCCATAATCAGCCCCAGCATTTT. It yields the protein CASSPSTNPNSHNQPQHF.

The rearrangement joins TRBV29-1 to TRBJ1-3, with D hard to call. Germline V gives CDR1 SQVTM, CDR2 ANQGSEA. CDR3 length: 11 amino acids. V was shortened by 7 bases and J by 0 bases, with 4 bases between the two germline ends. The CDR3 DNA follows: TGCAGCGGGACCTCTGGAAACACCATATATTTT. It encodes CSGTSGNTIYF.

This clonotype was counted a single time. The J gene is TRBJ1-1, the V gene TRBV14; D not resolved. Germline assignment: CDR1 SGHDN and CDR2 FVKESK. The CDR3 is made up of 13 amino acids. Between the trimmed V and J ends, which lost 3 bases and 4 bases, there was a span of 9 bases. This chain's CDR3 is CASSQDRLTEAFF. CDR3 coding DNA: TGTGCCAGCAGCCAGGACCGGCTCACTGAAGCTTTCTTT.

The CDR3 reads CSARETRNYNEQFF. CDR3 DNA: TGCAGTGCTAGAGAAACAAGGAACTACAATGAGCAGTTCTTC. The chain links TRBV20-1 to TRBJ2-1, with D unresolved. V was cut by 0 bases and J by 3 bases, with 9 bases left in between. There are 14 residues in the CDR3. In germline, CDR1 is DFQATT, CDR2 SNEGSKA (reference sequence).

In this sample, this clonotype turned up once. The chain couples TRBV20-1 to TRBJ2-7, with 7 bases identical to TRBD1. The CDR3 consists of 12 residues. V was clipped by 7 bases and J by 1 base; unmatched bases: 4. Germline values: CDR1 DFQATT, CDR2 SNEGSKA (reference sequence). This CDR3 is CSVTGQSYEQYF. CDR3 nucleotides: TGCAGTGTTACGGGACAGTCCTACGAGCAGTACTTC.

This clonotype was found a few times. The rearrangement links TRBV6-1 to TRBJ2-2; 7 bases line up with TRBD2. The CDR3 loop spans 15 amino acids. Germline CDR1 MNHNS, CDR2 SASEGT. V shed 6 bases, J shed 0 bases, and the junction held 4 bases outside the gene matches. The CDR3 DNA is TGTGCCAGCAGAGCGGGGACTACGAACACCGGGGAGCTGTTTTTT. Its protein is CASRAGTTNTGELFF.

The chain joins TRBV21-1 to TRBJ2-7; the table's D call of TRBD2 was not tested on the DNA. TRBV21-1 is a pseudogene segment. This CDR3 is 14 amino acids long. CDR3 amino acids: CASSAQAGVHEQYF. The DNA of the CDR3 is TGTGCCAGCAGCGCCCAAGCGGGAGTCCACGAGCAGTACTTC.

The V and J genes are TRBV7-2 and TRBJ2-7, with 7 nucleotides matching TRBD1. CDR1 SGHTA and CDR2 FQGNSA come from the germline V gene. Trimming removed 5 bases from V and 6 bases from J; junction bases left unmatched: 7. The CDR3 spans 13 residues. The CDR3 is CASSLDRSGEQYF. CDR3 nucleotide sequence: TGTGCCAGCAGCCTGGACAGGTCTGGCGAGCAGTACTTC.

This clonotype was detected a few times. The genes are TRBV5-4 and TRBJ2-5, with D possibly matching TRBD2 (6 bases). V was cut by 4 bases and J by 4 bases, with 17 bases left in between. From germline, CDR1 is SGHNT and CDR2 YYREEE (reference sequence). The CDR3 has 15 residues. The CDR3 is CASSLKTPGRETQYF. Here the CDR3 DNA reads TGTGCCAGCAGCCTGAAGACACCCGGGAGAGAGACCCAGTACTTC.

The V call is TRBV30, the J call TRBJ1-5, with 9 positions matching TRBD1. The CDR3 is made up of 17 amino acids. The V segment lost 0 bases and the J segment 0 bases; nucleotides outside the gene matches: 6. The germline V gene encodes CDR1 GTSNPN and CDR2 SVGIG (reference sequence). The DNA of the CDR3 is TGTGCCTGGAGTGTAGGGACAGGGTCGGGTAGCAATCAGCCCCAGCATTTT. It yields the protein CAWSVGTGSGSNQPQHF.

V usage is TRBV15 and J usage is TRBJ1-1; TRBD1 agrees at 9 bases. V was clipped by 5 bases and J by 4 bases; unmatched bases: 8. CDR1 is LNHNV, CDR2 YYDKDF, per germline (reference sequence). This CDR3 region has 15 residues. The chain's CDR3 is CATSLKTGGSTEAFF. CDR3 sequence (DNA): TGTGCCACCAGCTTAAAGACAGGGGGGAGCACTGAAGCTTTCTTT. Full variable domain (missing parts from reference TRBV15 and TRBJ1-1): DAMVIQNPRYQVTQFGKPVTLSCSQTLNHNVMYWYQQKSSQAPKLLFHYYDKDFNNEADTPDNFQSRRPNTSFCFLDIRSPGLGDTAMYLCATSLKTGGSTEAFFGQGTRLTVV.

This sequence joins TRBV7-2 and TRBJ2-1; no clear D. Germline values: CDR1 SGHTA, CDR2 FQGNSA. The CDR3 covers 13 residues. V lost 2 bases, J lost 0 bases, and 2 bases lay in between. The CDR3 reads CASSLTSYNEQFF. The CDR3 region has the DNA TGTGCCAGCAGCTTAACCTCCTACAATGAGCAGTTCTTC. Supplemented by reference TRBV7-2 and TRBJ2-1, the full variable domain reads GAGVSQSPSNKVTEKGKDVELRCDPISGHTALYWYRQSLGQGLEFLIYFQGNSAPDKSGLPSDRFSAERTGGSVSTLTIQRTQQEDSAVYLCASSLTSYNEQFFGPGTRLTVL.

This chain uses TRBV19 with TRBJ1-6, with D unresolved. Per the germline V gene, CDR1 is LNHDA and CDR2 is SQIVND (reference sequence). This CDR3 spans 12 amino acids. V lost 3 bases and J 7 bases, leaving 4 bases between the germline ends. CDR3 sequence: CASSMVNSPLHF. CDR3 sequence (DNA): TGTGCCAGTAGTATGGTGAATTCACCCCTCCACTTT.

The chain combines TRBV20-1 with TRBJ2-3; D is unresolved. The CDR3 runs 15 residues. Germline V lookup: CDR1 DFQATT, CDR2 SNEGSKA (reference sequence). V lost 3 bases to trimming and J lost 0 bases, with 13 bases between them. In nucleotides, the CDR3 is TGCAGTGCTAGCGGAGTAGCTATTAGCACAGATACGCAGTATTTT. It translates to CSASGVAISTDTQYF.

The chain uses TRBV6-1 and TRBJ1-2; 12 nucleotides agree with TRBD1. J lost 6 bases, V lost 8 bases, and 10 bases had no gene match. The CDR3 has 15 amino acids. CDR1 is MNHNS and CDR2 is SASEGT in the germline V gene. The CDR3 bases are TGTGCCAGCGGGACAGGGGGCGAAGGCCTCCATGGCTACACCTTC. Translated, it gives CASGTGGEGLHGYTF.

This clonotype was counted a few times. The genes are TRBV15 and TRBJ2-1; 8 nucleotides agree with TRBD2. The J call is in doubt because the DNA end fits TRBJ2-7 better. The CDR3 spans 16 residues. The germline CDR1 and CDR2 sequences are LNHNV and YYDKDF (reference sequence). CDR3 amino acids: CATSWGTSGSGNEQYF. The CDR3 DNA reads as TGTGCCACCAGCTGGGGGACCAGCGGGAGTGGCAACGAGCAGTACTTC.

This chain connects TRBV2 to TRBJ1-2; 7 positions match TRBD1. Germline CDR1 reads SNHLY; CDR2 reads FYNNEI. This CDR3 contains 15 residues. Trimming removed 4 bases from V and 1 base from J; junction bases left unmatched: 6. CDR3 coding DNA: TGTGCCAGCAGTGTAGGGACAGCCCTTAACTATGGCTACACCTTC. It encodes CASSVGTALNYGYTF.

The CDR3: CSARSGQGDEKLFF. The DNA for the CDR3 is TGCAGTGCTAGATCAGGACAGGGGGATGAAAAACTGTTTTTT. The chain joins TRBV20-1 to TRBJ1-4, with 10 nucleotides matching TRBD1. Germline CDR1 reads DFQATT; CDR2 reads SNEGSKA (reference sequence). The CDR3 extends over 14 amino acids. V gave up 2 bases and J gave up 6 bases; unmatched junction bases: 3.

This chain connects TRBV10-1 to TRBJ1-1; 7 nucleotides line up with TRBD1. Germline V gene data show CDR1 as WNHNN and CDR2 as SYGVQD (reference sequence). Losses at the gene ends were 6 bases for V and 7 bases for J; bases not matched to a gene: 8. The CDR3 is 13 residues long. The CDR3 DNA is TGCGCCAGCAGGAATGAGGGACAGCATGAAGCTTTCTTT. Its translation: CASRNEGQHEAFF.

This clonotype turned up a few times. This chain connects TRBV10-1 to TRBJ2-1, with TRBD2 matching over 9 bases. The CDR3 is 14 amino acids. Germline trimming cut 4 bases from V and 7 bases from J; bases unmatched to any gene: 5. Germline V CDR1 and CDR2: WNHNN, SYGVQD (reference sequence). DNA for the CDR3: TGCGCCAGCAGTGCCAGCGGGGGGCTAAATGAGCAGTTCTTC. Encoded protein: CASSASGGLNEQFF.

V is TRBV6-1 and J is TRBJ2-2, with 7 bases aligning to TRBD1. The CDR3 has 14 amino acids. J lost 3 bases, V lost 10 bases, and 8 bases had no gene match. Germline V gives CDR1 MNHNS, CDR2 SASEGT. CDR3: CAMVGTVDTGELFF. CDR3 bases: TGTGCCATGGTGGGGACAGTGGACACCGGGGAGCTGTTTTTT.

This clonotype has only a few counts. The genes are TRBV20-1 and TRBJ1-2; D may be TRBD1 (5 bases). The CDR3 length is 14 residues. V shed 1 base and J shed 8 bases, with 17 bases lying between them. CDR1 is DFQATT, CDR2 SNEGSKA, per germline (reference sequence). The CDR3 here is CSARGGDGRRGYTF. DNA of the CDR3: TGCAGTGCTAGAGGGGGGGACGGTCGAAGGGGCTACACCTTC.